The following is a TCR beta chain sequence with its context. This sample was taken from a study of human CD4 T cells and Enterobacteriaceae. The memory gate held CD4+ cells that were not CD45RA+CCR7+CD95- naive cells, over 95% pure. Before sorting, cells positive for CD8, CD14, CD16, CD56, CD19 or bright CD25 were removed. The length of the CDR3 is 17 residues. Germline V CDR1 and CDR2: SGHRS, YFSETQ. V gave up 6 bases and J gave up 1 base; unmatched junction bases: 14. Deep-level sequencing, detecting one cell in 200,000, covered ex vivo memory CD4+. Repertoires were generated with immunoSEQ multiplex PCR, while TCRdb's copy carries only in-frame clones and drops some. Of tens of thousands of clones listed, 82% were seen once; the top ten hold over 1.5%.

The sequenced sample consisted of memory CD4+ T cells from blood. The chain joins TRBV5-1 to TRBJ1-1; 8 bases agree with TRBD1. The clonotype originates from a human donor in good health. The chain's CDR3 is CASTYQGQEVSNTEAFF. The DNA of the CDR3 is TGCGCCAGCACTTATCAGGGACAGGAGGTATCGAACACTGAAGCTTTCTTT.